This TCR beta chain was captured by sequencing in a study of cytomegalovirus exposure and HLA in healthy donors. Study outcomes and limitations: In a later analysis, productive TCRs from donors in an Asian-associated ancestry cluster reportedly carried fewer N-insertions than the cohort mean. In an earlier analysis, productive rearrangement rates for most beta V segments clustered near 87% or 30%. A classifier reportedly called cytomegalovirus status with high sensitivity and specificity.

The PCR used 60 Vbeta and 13 Jbeta primers. The data were produced by immunoSEQ multiplex PCR, yet TCRdb's version contains in-frame clones alone and is incomplete. This sample contains some 41,000 clones. The CDR3 has 14 amino acids. CDR1 and CDR2 from the germline V gene are MNHEY and SVGAGI. V lost 3 bases to trimming and J lost 6 bases, with 12 bases between them. Notes on this clone: Its matching antigen is unknown.

Sequenced: PBMCs. J is TRBJ1-5 and V is TRBV6-5; possibly TRBD1 for D (5 bases). The origin of this receptor is a male donor in good health and CMV-seronegative. CDR3 protein: CASSYSGGAQPQHF. CDR3 bases: TGTGCCAGCAGTTATTCGGGGGGAGCTCAGCCCCAGCATTTT.